Below are 17 T cell receptor beta chains sequenced from a single sample in a study of cytotoxic CD8 clonotypes in ibrutinib-treated CLL. The table came from immunoSEQ multiplex PCR; TCRdb's copy has only in-frame clones and leaves some out. The sample records about 15,000 clones, around 61% being singletons. This specimen consisted of PBMCs, obtained before ibrutinib treatment. Receptors were obtained from a human donor with chronic lymphocytic leukemia.

The chain couples TRBV7-9 to TRBJ2-2; 7 bases line up with TRBD2. Germline assignment: CDR1 SEHNR and CDR2 FQNEAQ (reference sequence). With 5 bases clipped from V and 4 bases from J, the junction kept 19 bases outside the gene matches. CDR3 length: 19 amino acids. CDR3 amino acids: CASSPPTRTRGWGTGELFF. The CDR3, as DNA: TGTGCCAGCAGCCCCCCGACACGGACTAGAGGATGGGGCACCGGGGAGCTGTTTTTT.

The chain links TRBV18 to TRBJ2-5; a weak D match, TRBD1 (6 bases). CDR3 length: 14 amino acids. Germline CDR1 and CDR2: KGHSH and LQKENI. The ends were cut back, 3 bases at V and 4 bases at J, with 12 bases in the middle. CDR3 nucleotide sequence: TGTGCCAGCTCACCCGATACAGGGATAGAGACCCAGTACTTC. Protein product: CASSPDTGIETQYF.

The sample holds a few counts of this clone. The chain joins TRBV7-9 to TRBJ2-2; TRBD2 agrees at 13 bases. The CDR3 totals 19 residues. CDR1 is SEHNR, CDR2 FQNEAQ, per germline (reference sequence). Germline trimming cut 1 base from V and 6 bases from J; bases unmatched to any gene: 11. CDR3 amino acids: CASSLVLLAGGPMSGELFF. CDR3 in DNA: TGTGCCAGCAGCTTAGTCTTACTAGCGGGAGGGCCTATGTCCGGGGAGCTGTTTTTT.

This chain joins TRBV6-6 and TRBJ1-1; the match to TRBD1 covers 9 bases. The CDR3 consists of 12 residues. CDR1 and CDR2 from the germline V gene are MNHNY and SVGAGI (reference sequence). With 8 bases clipped from V and 6 bases from J, the junction kept 4 bases outside the gene matches. CDR3 protein: CASGRQGAEAFF. Here the CDR3 DNA reads TGTGCCAGCGGCAGACAGGGGGCTGAAGCTTTCTTT.

CDR3 sequence: CASSEVWGRWDEQYF. The DNA for the CDR3 is TGTGCCAGCAGTGAGGTCTGGGGGCGATGGGACGAGCAGTACTTC. V and J are TRBV6-1 and TRBJ2-7, with a weak D call TRBD1 (6 bases). Germline V gene sequence: CDR1 MNHNS, CDR2 SASEGT. The ends were cut back, 3 bases at V and 5 bases at J, with 17 bases in the middle. The CDR3 loop spans 15 amino acids.

This chain uses TRBV11-2 with TRBJ2-3; 11 bases map to TRBD2. CDR3 length equals 16 residues. Germline V gene lookup returns CDR1 SGHAT and CDR2 FQNNGV. J was trimmed by 1 base and V by 5 bases; bases with no gene match: 5. The CDR3 protein is CASSPLGLAGTDTQYF. For the CDR3, the DNA is TGTGCCAGCAGCCCACTGGGACTAGCGGGCACAGATACGCAGTATTTT.

The chain links TRBV5-8 to TRBJ2-1; TRBD2 aligns across 12 bases. This CDR3 has 14 amino acids. Germline-derived CDR1 and CDR2 are SGHTS and YDEGEE. Trimming took 7 bases from V and 3 from J; bases not matched to a gene: 2. CDR3 in amino acids: CASPTSGSYNEQFF. For the CDR3, the DNA is TGTGCCAGCCCGACTAGCGGGAGCTACAATGAGCAGTTCTTC.

The gene calls are TRBV15 and TRBJ2-3; unclear D gene. The CDR3 covers 14 residues. Trimming stripped 0 bases from V and 4 bases from J, with 8 bases between. Germline CDR1 is LNHNV and CDR2 is YYDKDF (reference sequence). The CDR3 loop is CATSRDLAPDTQYF. In DNA form, the CDR3 reads TGTGCCACCAGCAGAGATTTAGCTCCAGATACGCAGTATTTT.

There are a few counts of this clone. The chain employs TRBV15 and TRBJ1-4; possibly TRBD1 for D (5 bases). Trimming took off 2 bases at V and 5 bases at J, with 9 bases between the two ends. This CDR3 has 14 amino acids. Germline CDR1 is LNHNV and CDR2 is YYDKDF (reference sequence). CDR3 in DNA: TGTGCCACCAGCAGATCAGACAGAAATGAAAAACTGTTTTTT. As protein: CATSRSDRNEKLFF.

The chain uses TRBV28 and TRBJ2-1; either TRBD1 or TRBD2 may fit D (5 bases each). The CDR3 has 13 residues. V was trimmed by 7 bases and J by 7 bases, leaving 14 bases between them. Germline values: CDR1 MDHEN, CDR2 SYDVKM. The CDR3 nucleotides read TGTGCCAGCAACCCTTGGGGGTCGAATGAGCAGTTCTTC. It encodes CASNPWGSNEQFF.

This chain connects TRBV10-1 to TRBJ2-4, with D possibly TRBD1 on 5 matching bases. Germline V gene lookup returns CDR1 WNHNN and CDR2 SYGVQD (reference sequence). CDR3 length equals 15 residues. With 4 bases removed from V and 3 bases from J, the gap between germline ends came to 13 bases. CDR3 loop: CASSVRAEDKNIQYF. CDR3 nucleotides: TGCGCCAGCAGTGTCAGGGCTGAGGACAAAAACATTCAGTACTTC.

The rearrangement links TRBV7-8 to TRBJ2-7, with 7 positions matching TRBD1. V shed 5 bases and J 10 bases; nucleotides not matched to a gene: 8. Germline loops: CDR1 SGHVS, CDR2 FQNEAQ. The CDR3 totals 12 residues. The CDR3 loop is CASSIGQVGQYF. The CDR3 DNA sequence: TGTGCCAGCAGCATTGGACAGGTCGGCCAGTACTTC. Based on the CDR3 plus reference TRBV7-8 and TRBJ2-7, the full variable domain is GAGVSQSPRYKVAKRGQDVALRCDPISGHVSLFWYQQALGQGPEFLTYFQNEAQLDKSGLPSDRFFAERPEGSVSTLKIQRTQQEDSAVYLCASSIGQVGQYFGPGTRLTVT.

The chain employs TRBV5-5 and TRBJ2-1; TRBD2 matches at 9 bases. The J segment lost 0 bases and the V segment lost 4 bases, leaving 5 bases of the junction unmatched. The germline CDR1 and CDR2 sequences are SGHKS and YYEKEE (reference sequence). The CDR3 length is 16 residues. The CDR3 here is CASSQDSGSSYNEQFF. The CDR3 DNA sequence: TGTGCCAGCAGCCAAGATAGCGGGAGCTCCTACAATGAGCAGTTCTTC.

The sample holds a few counts of this clone. J is TRBJ1-4 and V is TRBV5-1; tentatively, D is TRBD1 (5 bases). V was cut by 6 bases and J by 3 bases, with 9 bases left in between. Germline CDR1 reads SGHRS; CDR2 reads YFSETQ. This CDR3 spans 13 amino acids. The CDR3 here is CASKRGSNEKLFF. The CDR3 DNA reads TGCGCCAGCAAGAGGGGTTCTAATGAAAAACTGTTTTTT.

The chain couples TRBV9 to TRBJ2-5; 14 bases map to TRBD2. J gave up 5 bases and V 3 bases, and 9 bases lay outside the gene matches. In germline, CDR1 is SGDLS, CDR2 YYNGEE. The CDR3 covers 17 residues. As DNA, the CDR3 is TGTGCCAGCAGCGCCCTCTTGACTAGCGGGGGGGCTGAGACCCAGTACTTC. Its translation is CASSALLTSGGAETQYF.

This clone showed up just a few times. The chain employs TRBV6-5 and TRBJ1-2; D not resolved. Germline V gene lookup returns CDR1 MNHEY and CDR2 SVGAGI. The ends were cut back, 0 bases at V and 2 bases at J, with 13 bases in the middle. The CDR3 is made up of 16 amino acids. The CDR3 DNA sequence: TGTGCCAGCAGTTACTCGGGAGCTTCCACCAACTATGGCTACACCTTC. It translates to CASSYSGASTNYGYTF.

This chain links TRBV12-2 with TRBJ2-2; the table's D call, TRBD1, has no DNA check behind it. TRBV12-2 is an annotated pseudogene. The CDR3 extends over 17 amino acids. The CDR3 reads CASRLWAFRENTGELFF. CDR3 nucleotides: TGTGCAAGTCGCTTATGGGCTTTCCGAGAGAACACCGGGGAGCTGTTTTTT.